Listed here are 7 T cell receptor beta chains from one sample, sequenced in a study of T-cell reconstitution after alpha-beta-depleted transplantation in children. TCRbeta library preparation incorporated unique molecular identifiers. TCRdb re-derived calls from the PCR reads in MiXCR, one entry per CDR3 protein. The sample has fewer than 120,000 distinct CDR3 sequences; about a tenth are singletons. Sequencing used PBMCs from the stem cell graft donor, obtained from the stem cell graft. These receptors were collected from a human donor who donated a stem cell graft to a child with acute lymphoblastic leukemia.

This clonotype was seen many times. The chain carries TRBV7-2 and TRBJ1-4; 8 positions agree with TRBD1. Germline lookup yields CDR1 SGHTA and CDR2 FQGNSA. Trimming cost V 3 bases and J 7 bases; bases outside gene matches: 4. CDR3 length: 14 residues. The CDR3 loop is CASSFTGGIEKLFF. CDR3 nucleotide sequence: TGTGCCAGCAGCTTCACAGGGGGTATTGAAAAACTGTTTTTT.

At least ten counts were recorded for this clonotype. This chain connects TRBV7-2 to TRBJ2-7, with 8 nucleotides matching TRBD1. The germline gives CDR1 SGHTA, CDR2 FQGNSA. The CDR3 totals 13 residues. The junction had 6 bases not matched to a gene; V was cut back by 5 bases and J by 6 bases. The CDR3 protein is CASSPSGQGEQYF. The CDR3 DNA reads TGTGCCAGCAGCCCGAGCGGACAGGGCGAGCAGTACTTC.

This clonotype has at least ten counts. The chain carries TRBV27 and TRBJ1-3; the match to TRBD1 covers 11 bases. The length of the CDR3 is 17 residues. Germline-derived CDR1 and CDR2 are MNHEY and SMNVEV (reference sequence). V was pared by 5 bases and J by 1 base, with 7 bases of the junction left unmatched. The CDR3, as DNA: TGTGCCAGCAGTCCTCGGACAGGGGGCATTTCTGGAAACACCATATATTTT. Amino acids: CASSPRTGGISGNTIYF.

This clonotype was counted ten times or more. This sequence joins TRBV28 and TRBJ2-3; 11 bases are a match to TRBD2. The CDR3 extends over 16 amino acids. Germline V lookup: CDR1 MDHEN, CDR2 SYDVKM. V shed 7 bases, J shed 4 bases, and the junction held 10 bases outside the gene matches. The DNA of the CDR3 is TGTGCCAGCACCGCGGGGACTAGCGGCTGGTCAGATACGCAGTATTTT. Translated, it gives CASTAGTSGWSDTQYF.

This clonotype was counted many times. V gene TRBV7-2 combines with J gene TRBJ2-3; 8 bases align to TRBD2. Germline CDR1 is SGHTA and CDR2 is FQGNSA. J lost 4 bases, V lost 2 bases, and 2 bases had no gene match. The CDR3 sequence is 14 residues long. The CDR3 DNA reads as TGTGCCAGCAGCTTAACAGCGGGAGCAGATACGCAGTATTTT. Amino acid sequence: CASSLTAGADTQYF.

This clonotype was recorded many times. The J gene is TRBJ1-5, the V gene TRBV12-3 or TRBV12-4; the match to TRBD1 covers 7 bases. V shed 5 bases and J 7 bases; nucleotides not matched to a gene: 11. This CDR3 is built from 15 residues. The CDR3 loop reads CASSQGGGFGQPQHF. The CDR3 DNA is TGTGCCAGCAGTCAGGGGGGTGGTTTCGGACAGCCCCAGCATTTT.

This clonotype was observed many times. The V call is TRBV10-3, the J call TRBJ2-7; 9 bases align to TRBD1. Germline CDR1 ENHRY, CDR2 SYGVKD. Losses at the gene ends were 8 bases for V and 7 bases for J; bases not matched to a gene: 9. The CDR3 loop spans 13 amino acids. The DNA for the CDR3 is TGTGCCATCTCCAAGGCGGGACAGGGTGAGCAGTACTTC. Protein: CAISKAGQGEQYF.